This is a list of T cell receptor beta chains from one sample in a study of blood T cell repertoires in COVID-19. Only in-frame clones appear in the TCRdb table, and some are missing; sequencing was by immunoSEQ multiplex PCR. The repertoire holds 280,000 or so clones, with approximately 86% as singletons. The sample consisted of peripheral blood. Receptors were obtained from a man aged 18 to 29 with active or convalescent COVID-19. Each CDR3 is given with its conserved first and last residue. The order of the fields is V gene, D gene, clone size, J gene, CDR3 DNA, CDR3 protein. D genes are given only for firm matches. Size tells how often a clone was seen (once, few, many) or the class of an expanded clone, and some rows leave it out.

TRBV6-1	.	.	TRBJ1-2	TGTGCCAGCAGTGAAGTTGGAGGCGGATATGGCTACACCTTC	CASSEVGGGYGYTF
TRBV19	.	.	TRBJ1-6	TGTGCCAGTAGTCGGGGGTTTAATTCACCCCTCCACTTT	CASSRGFNSPLHF
TRBV4-1	TRBD2	once	TRBJ2-7	TGCGCCAGCAGCCAGCCCCTAGGAACGCTAGCGGGGGGCCCCGACTTTGGAGAGCAGTACTTC	CASSQPLGTLAGGPDFGEQYF
TRBV7-3	.	.	TRBJ1-3	TGTGCCAGCAGCTCCGGCCAGGGGTTGGAATCTGGAAACACCATATATTTT	CASSSGQGLESGNTIYF
TRBV7-2	TRBD2	.	TRBJ2-7	TGTGCCAGCAGCTTAGCGGGGGGAGGGTACGAGCAGTACTTC	CASSLAGGGYEQYF
TRBV5-4	TRBD2	.	TRBJ2-3	TGTGCCAGCAGTCCGGGACTAGCGGGGGGGTACGCAGATACGCAGTATTTT	CASSPGLAGGYADTQYF
TRBV6-5	TRBD1	.	TRBJ1-2	TGTGCCAGCAGTTACAAACAGGGGGCGCATGGCTACACCTTC	CASSYKQGAHGYTF
TRBV6-2/TRBV6-3	.	.	TRBJ2-6	TGTGCCAGCAGTTACTCGAGGCCAGGGACTGGGGCCAACGTCCTGACTTTC	CASSYSRPGTGANVLTF
TRBV13	.	.	TRBJ1-1	TGTGCCAGCAGCTTAGATCGGCAGGGAACTAAAAACACTGAAGCTTTCTTT	CASSLDRQGTKNTEAFF
TRBV10-3	.	.	TRBJ1-1	TGTGCCATCAACAGTGGAGGGGCGGGCACTGAAGCTTTCTTT	CAINSGGAGTEAFF
TRBV27	TRBD1	.	TRBJ2-7	TGTGCCAGCAGTCCGGGACAGTGGAACGAGCAGTACTTC	CASSPGQWNEQYF
TRBV4-2	TRBD2	.	TRBJ2-1	TGTGCCAGCAGCCAAGAAGCGGGGCTCTCCTACAATGAGCAGTTCTTC	CASSQEAGLSYNEQFF
TRBV2	.	.	TRBJ1-5	TGTGCCAGCAGCCAGGTAACCGGCAATCAGCCCCAGCATTTT	CASSQVTGNQPQHF
TRBV27	TRBD2	.	TRBJ2-3	TGTGCCAGCAGTATCGGACTAGCGGGGGGTACAGATACGCAGTATTTT	CASSIGLAGGTDTQYF
TRBV27	.	once	TRBJ2-7	TGTGCCAGCAGTTTAGCGAGCTCCTACGAGCAGTACTTC	CASSLASSYEQYF
TRBV5-1	TRBD2	few	TRBJ2-1	TGCGCCAGCATCCCCTGGGGGGGGACGAACAATGAGCAGTTCTTC	CASIPWGGTNNEQFF
TRBV5-4	.	.	TRBJ1-2	TGTGCCAGCAGCGCGACACGGGACACCGGATCTGGCTACACCTTC	CASSATRDTGSGYTF
TRBV6-1	TRBD1	.	TRBJ1-2	TGTGCCAGCAGTAGGGACAGGACTAACTATGGCTACACCTTC	CASSRDRTNYGYTF
TRBV29-1	.	.	TRBJ1-2	TGCAGCGTTGACGGCTTTGGGCAGGTTACTTATGGCTACACCTTC	CSVDGFGQVTYGYTF
TRBV19	TRBD1	few	TRBJ1-2	TGTGCCAGTAGTTCTCCCGGGACAGGAATCTATGGCTACACCTTC	CASSSPGTGIYGYTF
TRBV5-1	.	few	TRBJ1-2	TGCGCCAGCAGCTTGGATACAGGAGGGGTCTACACCTTC	CASSLDTGGVYTF
TRBV4-1	.	.	TRBJ2-4	TGCGCCAGCAGCACTCGAGGACAGCTAGCCAAAAACATTCAGTACTTC	CASSTRGQLAKNIQYF
TRBV19	.	.	TRBJ1-2	TGTGCCAGTAGTCCTTCCGTAGGGGAGGACTATGGCTACACCTTC	CASSPSVGEDYGYTF
TRBV7-2	.	once	TRBJ2-7	TGTGCCAGCAGCTTAGGTGCGCGGATTCCGAAGGCCTACGAGCAGTACTTC	CASSLGARIPKAYEQYF